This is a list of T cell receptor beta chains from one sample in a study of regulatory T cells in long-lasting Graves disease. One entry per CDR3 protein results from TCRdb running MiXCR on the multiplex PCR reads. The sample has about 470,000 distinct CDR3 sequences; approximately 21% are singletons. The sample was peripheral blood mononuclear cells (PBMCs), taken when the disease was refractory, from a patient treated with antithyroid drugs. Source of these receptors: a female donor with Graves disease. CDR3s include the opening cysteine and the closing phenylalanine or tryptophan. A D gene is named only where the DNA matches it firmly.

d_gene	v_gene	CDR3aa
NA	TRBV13	CASSGEGTQYF
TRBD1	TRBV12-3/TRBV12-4	CASSSTRTGNYGYTF
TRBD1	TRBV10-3	CAISDSGQIQETQYF
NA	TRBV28	CASSLGRQEYGYTF
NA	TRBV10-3	CAISESGTGEADTQYF
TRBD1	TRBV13	CASSLAGQGAEAFF
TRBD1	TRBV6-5	CASGFGTGKETQYF
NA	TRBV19	CASSFEGYGYTF
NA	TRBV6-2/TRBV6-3	CASSYDPAGANVLTF
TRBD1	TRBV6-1	CASRRAGGYEQYF
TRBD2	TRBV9	CASSRDGGSSYEQYF
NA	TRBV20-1	CSALGQQTGELFF
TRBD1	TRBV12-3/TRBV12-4	CASSPGQINYGYTF